This T cell receptor (beta chain) stems from a study of cytomegalovirus exposure and HLA in healthy donors (dated by TCRdb to about 2017). Notes on the research overall: The 700 or so repertoires of the first cohort and the 95 to 150 validation repertoires were produced on the same platform, according to a later analysis. The aim of the study was to test whether cataloging public T cell receptors could identify signatures of past pathogen exposure. A separate validation cohort of 100 to 150 different subjects was used in addition to the roughly 640-subject first cohort. High-throughput TCR immunosequencing, statistical association of individual TCRs with disease status, and machine learning were combined to predict cytomegalovirus infection status.

Notes on this clone: Its antigen remains unidentified. Nothing much larger sits one base from this clone, and base qualities are not available.

Broad study findings and their caveats: A later analysis found that TCRs clustered in the first cohort also tended to co-occur in the 95 to 150 validation repertoires, with 94% of cluster scores above 0. The classifier was reported to diagnose cytomegalovirus status with high specificity and sensitivity in both the original and validation cohorts. Across donors, most TCR sequences were observed very rarely, whereas some public TCRs were present in many individuals. In the study, about 150 TCR beta chains were listed as associated with cytomegalovirus. Three of the identified cytomegalovirus-associated TCR beta chains were confirmed in vitro to be specific for cytomegalovirus antigens. A later analysis lacked HLA typing for the validation cohort, so it scored co-occurrence in that cohort across all 120 or so repertoires. It was suggested by the authors that the approach could potentially be generalized to other disease states and immunological phenotypes.

The library came from the immunoSEQ multiplex PCR assay. Per the authors' processing: To diagnose cytomegalovirus status from the catalog of TCR beta chain sequences, a statistical classification framework was built. Not all clones reach the TCRdb copy of this immuneACCESS table, which keeps in-frame sequences only. Checked studies attribute under half of the gap to unresolved V genes and leave the rest unexplained. That table gives V, J and clone size, and the DNA gave D and trimming. Present in this sample are about 260,000 clones, about 90% of which were seen just once. Of the sample, approximately 3.1% falls within the top ten clones. The donors belonged to the validation cohort of 120 subjects, which was separate from the approximately 680-subject first cohort. The CDR3 contains 14 residues, cysteine and phenylalanine counted. The sequence is cut down to CDR3 DNA, 42 bases in frame from base 1. The CDR1 and CDR2 encoded by the germline V gene are SGHRS and YFSETQ. Between the V and J ends, shortened by 4 bases and 2 bases respectively, the junction contains 12 bases.

The receptor's source is a woman aged 25 to 39 in good health and CMV-seronegative. The sequenced sample consisted of PBMCs. The chain is encoded by TRBV5-1 joined to TRBJ2-5; the best D guess is TRBD1, with 6 bases matching. The CDR3 loop reads CASSPRQVQETQYF. The sequenced DNA: TGCGCCAGCAGCCCAAGACAGGTACAAGAGACCCAGTACTTC. The CDR3, completed at both ends by the reference TRBV5-1 and TRBJ2-5 genes, gives the full variable domain KAGVTQTPRYLIKTRGQQVTLSCSPISGHRSVSWYQQTPGQGLQFLFEYFSETQRNKGNFPGRFSGRQFSNSRSEMNVSTLELGDSALYLCASSPRQVQETQYFGPGTRLLVL.